This T cell receptor beta chain was identified in a study of preoperative IRX-2 immunotherapy in early breast cancer (dated by TCRdb to between 2018 and 2021). To prepare the library, the immunoSEQ multiplex PCR assay was applied. Drawn from immuneACCESS, this table holds only the in-frame rearrangements with V and J called that TCRdb kept. Clones are partly lost; checked studies trace under half to an unresolved V gene and leave the rest unexplained. For this sample there are roughly 25,000 clones; approximately 96% appear just once. The ten largest clones represent roughly 17% of the sample. As concerns this clone: No antigen is known for it. The sample holds no much larger clone one base away, and base qualities are not on file.

What this sample's treatment or condition label stands for: preoperative locoregional IRX-2 cytokine immunotherapy. The samples were obtained from a phase Ib study in which preoperative, locoregional IRX-2 cytokine immunotherapy intended to prime immune responses was tested. Donors were patients with early-stage breast cancer who received IRX-2 before surgery. The CDR3 starts with the cysteine, ends with the phenylalanine, and has 12 residues. Of all the DNA, just the CDR3 is kept, 36 bases in frame from base 1. Taken from the germline V gene (reference sequence), the CDR1 and CDR2 loops are SEHNR and FQNEAQ. V loses 5 bases of germline sequence and J loses 14 bases, and the interval between the two ends is 16 bases.

The sequence is built from TRBV7-9 and TRBJ2-1, with the D call perhaps TRBD1 or TRBD2, as 5 bases match in each case. The receptor comes from a human donor with breast cancer. The sequenced sample was tumor tissue, obtained after IRX-2 immunotherapy. The DNA sequence is given as TGTGCCAGCAGCCCAGGGACCCTACTAAAGTTCTTC. This gives the protein CASSPGTLLKFF.